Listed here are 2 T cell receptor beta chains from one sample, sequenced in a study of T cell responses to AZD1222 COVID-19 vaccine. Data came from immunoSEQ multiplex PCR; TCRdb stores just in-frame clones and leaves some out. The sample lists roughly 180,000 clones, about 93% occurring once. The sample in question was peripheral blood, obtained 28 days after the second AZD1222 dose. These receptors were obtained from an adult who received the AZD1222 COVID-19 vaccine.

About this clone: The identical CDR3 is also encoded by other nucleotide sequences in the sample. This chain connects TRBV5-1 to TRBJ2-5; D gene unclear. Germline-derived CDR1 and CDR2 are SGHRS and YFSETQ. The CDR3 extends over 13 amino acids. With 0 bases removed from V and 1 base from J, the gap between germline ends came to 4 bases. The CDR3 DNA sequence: TGCGCCAGCAGCTTGGGCCCCCAAGAGACCCAGTACTTC. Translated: CASSLGPQETQYF. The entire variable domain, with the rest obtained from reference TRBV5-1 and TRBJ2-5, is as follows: KAGVTQTPRYLIKTRGQQVTLSCSPISGHRSVSWYQQTPGQGLQFLFEYFSETQRNKGNFPGRFSGRQFSNSRSEMNVSTLELGDSALYLCASSLGPQETQYFGPGTRLLVL.

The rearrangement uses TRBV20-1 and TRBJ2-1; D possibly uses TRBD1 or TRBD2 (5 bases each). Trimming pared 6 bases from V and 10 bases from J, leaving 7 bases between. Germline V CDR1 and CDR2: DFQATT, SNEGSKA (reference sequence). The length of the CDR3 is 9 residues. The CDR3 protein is CSAGTEQFF. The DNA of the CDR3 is TGCAGTGCCGGGACCGAGCAGTTCTTC.